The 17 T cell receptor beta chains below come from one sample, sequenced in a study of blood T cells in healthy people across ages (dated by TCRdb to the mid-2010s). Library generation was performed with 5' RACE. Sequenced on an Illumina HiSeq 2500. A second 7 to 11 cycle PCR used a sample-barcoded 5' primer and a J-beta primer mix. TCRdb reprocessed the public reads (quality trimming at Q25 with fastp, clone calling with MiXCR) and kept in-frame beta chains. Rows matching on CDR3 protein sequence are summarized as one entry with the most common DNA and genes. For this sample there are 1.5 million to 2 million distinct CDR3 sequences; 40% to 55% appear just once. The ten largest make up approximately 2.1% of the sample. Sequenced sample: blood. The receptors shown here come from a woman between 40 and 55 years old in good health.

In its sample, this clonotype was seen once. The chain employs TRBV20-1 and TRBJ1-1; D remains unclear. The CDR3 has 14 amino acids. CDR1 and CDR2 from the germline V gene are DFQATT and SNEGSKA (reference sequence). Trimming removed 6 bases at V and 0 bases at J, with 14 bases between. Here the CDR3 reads CSAPPDQMNTEAFF. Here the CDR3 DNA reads TGCAGTGCCCCCCCCGACCAGATGAACACTGAAGCTTTCTTT.

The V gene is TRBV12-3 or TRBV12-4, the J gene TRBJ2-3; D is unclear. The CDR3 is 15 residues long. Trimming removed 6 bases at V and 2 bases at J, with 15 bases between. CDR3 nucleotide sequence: TGTGCCAGCAGAAAACAGACCGGCCTCACAGATACGCAGTATTTT. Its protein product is CASRKQTGLTDTQYF.

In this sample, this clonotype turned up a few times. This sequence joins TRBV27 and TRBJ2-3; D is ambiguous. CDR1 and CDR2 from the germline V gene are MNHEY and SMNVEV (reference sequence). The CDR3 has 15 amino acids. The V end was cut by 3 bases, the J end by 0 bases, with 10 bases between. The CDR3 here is CASSFSTASTDTQYF. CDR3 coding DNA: TGTGCCAGCAGTTTTAGTACTGCTAGCACAGATACGCAGTATTTT.

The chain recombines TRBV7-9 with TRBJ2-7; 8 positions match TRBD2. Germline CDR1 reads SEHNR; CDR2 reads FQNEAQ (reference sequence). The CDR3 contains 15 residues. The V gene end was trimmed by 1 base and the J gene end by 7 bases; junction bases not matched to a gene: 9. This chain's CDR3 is CASSLVRGGYNEQYF. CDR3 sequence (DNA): TGTGCCAGCAGCTTAGTCCGGGGGGGGTACAATGAGCAGTACTTC.

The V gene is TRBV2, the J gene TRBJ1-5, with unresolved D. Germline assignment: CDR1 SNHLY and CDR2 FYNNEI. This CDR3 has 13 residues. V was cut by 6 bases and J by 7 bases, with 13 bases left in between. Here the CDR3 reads CASRDAFEQPQHF. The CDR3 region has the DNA TGTGCCAGCAGGGACGCGTTCGAACAGCCCCAGCATTTT.

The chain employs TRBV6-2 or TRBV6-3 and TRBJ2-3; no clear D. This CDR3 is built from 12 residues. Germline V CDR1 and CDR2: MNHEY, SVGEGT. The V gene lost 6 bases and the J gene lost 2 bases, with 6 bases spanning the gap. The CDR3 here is CASREVTDTQYF. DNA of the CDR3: TGTGCCAGCAGGGAAGTCACAGATACGCAGTATTTT.

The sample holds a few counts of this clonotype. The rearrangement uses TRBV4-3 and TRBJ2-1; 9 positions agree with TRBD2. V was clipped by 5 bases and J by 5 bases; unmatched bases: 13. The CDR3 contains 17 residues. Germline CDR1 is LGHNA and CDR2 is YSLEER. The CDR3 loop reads CASSSALSGGRDNEQFF. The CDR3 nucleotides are TGCGCCAGCAGCTCAGCCCTCAGCGGGGGGAGGGACAATGAGCAGTTCTTC.

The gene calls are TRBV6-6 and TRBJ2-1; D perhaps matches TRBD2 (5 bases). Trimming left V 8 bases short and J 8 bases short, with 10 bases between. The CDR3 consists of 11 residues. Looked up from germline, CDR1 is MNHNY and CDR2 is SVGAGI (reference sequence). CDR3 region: CASGRPDEQFF. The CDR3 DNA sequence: TGTGCCAGCGGGAGACCAGATGAGCAGTTCTTC.

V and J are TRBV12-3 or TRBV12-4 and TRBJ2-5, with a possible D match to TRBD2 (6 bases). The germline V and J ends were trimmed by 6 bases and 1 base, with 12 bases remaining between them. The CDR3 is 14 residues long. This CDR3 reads CASRRRLGQETQYF. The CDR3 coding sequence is TGTGCCAGCAGACGCCGACTAGGCCAAGAGACCCAGTACTTC.

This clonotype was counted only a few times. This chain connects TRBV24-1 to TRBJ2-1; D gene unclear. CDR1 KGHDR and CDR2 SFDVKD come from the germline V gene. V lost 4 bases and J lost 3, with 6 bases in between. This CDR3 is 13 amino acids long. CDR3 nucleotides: TGTGCCACCAGTGAATCGGACTACAATGAGCAGTTCTTC. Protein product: CATSESDYNEQFF.

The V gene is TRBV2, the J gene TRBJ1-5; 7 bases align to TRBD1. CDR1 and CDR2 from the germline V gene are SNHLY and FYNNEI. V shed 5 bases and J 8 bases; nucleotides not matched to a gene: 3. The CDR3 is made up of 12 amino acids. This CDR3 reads CASSPQGKPQHF. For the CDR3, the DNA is TGTGCCAGCAGTCCACAGGGGAAGCCCCAGCATTTT.

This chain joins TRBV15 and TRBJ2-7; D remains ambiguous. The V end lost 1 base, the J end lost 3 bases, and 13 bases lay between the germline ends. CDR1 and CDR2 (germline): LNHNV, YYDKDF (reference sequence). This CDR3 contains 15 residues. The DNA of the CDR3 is TGTGCCACCAGCAGAGGACCGCCATTTGGCTACGAGCAGTACTTC. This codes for CATSRGPPFGYEQYF.

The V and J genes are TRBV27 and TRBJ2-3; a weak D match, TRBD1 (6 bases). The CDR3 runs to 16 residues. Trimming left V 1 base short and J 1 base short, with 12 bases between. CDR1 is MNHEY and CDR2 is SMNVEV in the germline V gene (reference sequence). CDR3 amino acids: CASSLLGAGGTDTQYF. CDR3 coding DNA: TGTGCCAGCAGTTTATTGGGGGCTGGGGGCACAGATACGCAGTATTTT.

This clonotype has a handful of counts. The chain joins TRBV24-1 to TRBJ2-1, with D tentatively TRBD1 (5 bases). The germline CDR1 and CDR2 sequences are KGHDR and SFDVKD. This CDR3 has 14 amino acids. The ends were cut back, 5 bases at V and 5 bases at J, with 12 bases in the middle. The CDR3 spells CATSAILRDNEQFF. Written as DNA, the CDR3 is TGTGCCACCAGTGCTATACTCAGGGACAATGAGCAGTTCTTC.

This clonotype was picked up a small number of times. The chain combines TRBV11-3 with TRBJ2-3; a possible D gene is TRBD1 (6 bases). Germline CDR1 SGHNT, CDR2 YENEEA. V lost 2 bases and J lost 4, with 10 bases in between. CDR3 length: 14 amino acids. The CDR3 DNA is TGTGCCAGCAGCTTAAGTGCAGGGGCAGATACGCAGTATTTT. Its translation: CASSLSAGADTQYF.

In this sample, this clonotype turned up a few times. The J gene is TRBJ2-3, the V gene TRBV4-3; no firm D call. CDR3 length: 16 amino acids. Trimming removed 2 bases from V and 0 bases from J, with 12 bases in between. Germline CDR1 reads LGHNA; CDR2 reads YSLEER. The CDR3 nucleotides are TGCGCCAGCAGCCAAACCGGAATCGCTAGCACAGATACGCAGTATTTT. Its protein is CASSQTGIASTDTQYF.

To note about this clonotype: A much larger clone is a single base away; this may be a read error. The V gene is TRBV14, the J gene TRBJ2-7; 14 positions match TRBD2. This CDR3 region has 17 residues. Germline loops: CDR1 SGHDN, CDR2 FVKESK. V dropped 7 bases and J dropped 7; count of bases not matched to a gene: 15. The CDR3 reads CASKGLAGASGYNEQYF. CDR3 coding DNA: TGTGCCAGCAAGGGACTAGCGGGGGCCTCCGGGTACAATGAGCAGTACTTC.